This TCR beta chain was recovered during a study of blood T cell repertoires in COVID-19. Cohort 3 recovered donors had two negative PCRs, clearance, or symptom resolution. The CDR3 is 15 residues long. Germline lookup yields CDR1 SGHRS and CDR2 YFSETQ. The V segment lost 0 bases and the J segment 7 bases; nucleotides outside the gene matches: 9. Libraries were prepared by immunoSEQ multiplex PCR; TCRdb keeps only in-frame clonotypes and omits some of them. The data contain hundreds of thousands of clones, 85% to 90% of them seen just once; the ten biggest clones take up 1.2%. The sequenced material came from PBMCs or T cells enriched from blood (not recorded which). The TCR originated in a man under 40 who had recovered from COVID-19. The chain recombines TRBV5-1 with TRBJ1-2, with 7 bases aligning to TRBD1. CDR3 amino acids: CASSLETGTAGGYTF. CDR3 nucleotides: TGCGCCAGCAGCTTGGAAACCGGGACAGCTGGTGGCTACACCTTC. The full variable domain, its missing parts supplied by reference TRBV5-1 and TRBJ1-2, is KAGVTQTPRYLIKTRGQQVTLSCSPISGHRSVSWYQQTPGQGLQFLFEYFSETQRNKGNFPGRFSGRQFSNSRSEMNVSTLELGDSALYLCASSLETGTAGGYTFGSGTRLTVV.